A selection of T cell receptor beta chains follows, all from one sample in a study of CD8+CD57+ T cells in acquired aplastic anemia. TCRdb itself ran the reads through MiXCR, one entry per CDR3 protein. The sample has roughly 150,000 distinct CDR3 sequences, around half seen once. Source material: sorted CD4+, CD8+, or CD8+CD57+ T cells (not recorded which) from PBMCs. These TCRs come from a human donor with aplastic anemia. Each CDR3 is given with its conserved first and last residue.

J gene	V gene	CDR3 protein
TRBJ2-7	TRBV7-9	CASTVASGVDEQYF
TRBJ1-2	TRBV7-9	CASSGVGYTF
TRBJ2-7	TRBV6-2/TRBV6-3	CASRNAGLSSYEQYF
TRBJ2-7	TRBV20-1	CSATRTGMTNEQYF
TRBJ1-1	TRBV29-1	CSVTQGGNTEAFF
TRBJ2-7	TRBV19	CASSIPGALYEQYF
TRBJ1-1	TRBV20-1	CSAQYIQTEAFF
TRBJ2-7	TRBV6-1	CASKGGGGYEQYF
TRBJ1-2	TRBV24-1	CATSDSGTKNGYTF
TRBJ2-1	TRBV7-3	CASSLRRGGLNEQFF
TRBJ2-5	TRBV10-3	CAISGRLEETQYF
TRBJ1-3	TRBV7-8	CASSYSGSAGGLTICF
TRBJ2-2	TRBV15	CATSRDLQGELFF
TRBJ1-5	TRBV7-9	CASSLMGDQPQHF
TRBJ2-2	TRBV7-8	CASRQTGPPNGELFF
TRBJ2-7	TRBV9	CASSVDPRDLQYF
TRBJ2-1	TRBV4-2	CASSQDGRERGYNEQFF
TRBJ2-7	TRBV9	CASSGGSGGLEQYF
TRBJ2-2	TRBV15	CATSRATGDELFF
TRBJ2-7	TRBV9	CASSVAQGVGEQYF
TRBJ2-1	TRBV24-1	CATSDPLQGADEQFF
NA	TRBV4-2	CASSQAQGTSGRYNEQFF
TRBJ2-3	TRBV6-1	CASSTEREGPTDTQYF
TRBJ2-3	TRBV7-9	CASSPEGDTQYF
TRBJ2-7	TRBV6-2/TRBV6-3	CASSYQTGGASYEQYF
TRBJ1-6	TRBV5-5	CASSTGTLDNSPLHF
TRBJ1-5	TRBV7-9	CASNEAAGQPQHF
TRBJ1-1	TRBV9	CASSVGAENTEAFF
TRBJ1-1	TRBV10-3	CAMRGQENTEAFF
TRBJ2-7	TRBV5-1	CASSVGTSGRNEQYF
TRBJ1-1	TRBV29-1	CSAGRMNTKAFF